This T cell receptor (beta chain) was retrieved from a study of blood T cell repertoires in COVID-19. Grouping used clinical history reported by participants in a survey and questionnaire. Germline-derived CDR1 and CDR2 are SGHRS and YFSETQ. With V trimmed by 6 bases and J by 8 bases, 8 bases remained unmatched. The CDR3 has 14 residues. Sequencing was performed with immunoSEQ multiplex PCR; in TCRdb, only in-frame clones are kept and a portion is missing. This sample carries over 150,000 clones, about 90% of them seen once, and the ten largest clones take around 2%. The rearrangement links TRBV5-1 to TRBJ2-1, with TRBD2 matching 10 bases. This TCR came from a woman aged 25 to 39 who had recovered from COVID-19. Sequenced: PBMCs or T cells enriched from blood (not recorded which). In DNA form, the CDR3 reads TGCGCCAGCAAACTAGCGGGGAATAGAGATGAGCAGTTCTTC. This translates into CASKLAGNRDEQFF. The variable domain in full, completed from reference TRBV5-1 and TRBJ2-1, reads KAGVTQTPRYLIKTRGQQVTLSCSPISGHRSVSWYQQTPGQGLQFLFEYFSETQRNKGNFPGRFSGRQFSNSRSEMNVSTLELGDSALYLCASKLAGNRDEQFFGPGTRLTVL.